The 5 T cell receptor beta chains below were found in one sample sequenced in a study of control samples from healthy donors and cancer patients. Profiled with immunoSEQ multiplex PCR; TCRdb holds only in-frame clones, not every one. The sample shows fewer than 150,000 clones, around 90% of them seen only once. Sequenced: blood. Every receptor here comes from a young man in good health.

J is TRBJ2-3 and V is TRBV29-1, with a possible D match to TRBD1 (6 bases). The ends were cut back, 6 bases at V and 1 base at J, with 17 bases in the middle. Germline V CDR1 and CDR2: SQVTM, ANQGSEA. This CDR3 comprises 15 residues. The CDR3 DNA is TGCAGCGTCGCCCCAGGACAGACGCGCACAGATACGCAGTATTTT. It yields the protein CSVAPGQTRTDTQYF.

This chain joins TRBV5-5 and TRBJ1-5; 9 nucleotides match TRBD1. Trimming took 3 bases from V and 7 from J; bases not matched to a gene: 5. This CDR3 has 14 residues. Per germline, CDR1 SGHKS and CDR2 YYEKEE (reference sequence). DNA of the CDR3: TGTGCCAGCAGCTCCACAGGGGGCATCCAGCCCCAGCATTTT. Translated: CASSSTGGIQPQHF.

V is TRBV11-2 and J is TRBJ2-5; no reliable D call. The CDR3 runs 17 residues. Germline V gene data show CDR1 as SGHAT and CDR2 as FQNNGV. The ends were cut back, 3 bases at V and 4 bases at J, with 21 bases in the middle. The CDR3 spells CASSLARALLGRETQYF. The DNA of the CDR3 is TGTGCCAGCAGCTTGGCCCGGGCCCTCCTCGGGCGAGAGACCCAGTACTTC.

V and J are TRBV5-1 and TRBJ1-2; D is ambiguous. The CDR3 contains 11 residues. CDR1 and CDR2 (germline): SGHRS, YFSETQ. Trimming removed 3 bases at V and 7 bases at J, with 7 bases between. DNA for the CDR3: TGCGCCAGCAGCTCCGAGTCTGGCTACACCTTC. It encodes CASSSESGYTF.

J is TRBJ2-3 and V is TRBV18, with TRBD2 matching 14 bases. The germline V gene encodes CDR1 KGHSH and CDR2 LQKENI. V shed 2 bases, J shed 9 bases, and the junction held 7 bases outside the gene matches. This CDR3 comprises 16 residues. DNA of the CDR3: TGTGCCAGCTCACCAATGACTAGCGGGGGGGTCCGGACGCAGTATTTT. Translation gives CASSPMTSGGVRTQYF.